This is a list of T cell receptor beta chains from one sample in a study of cytomegalovirus exposure and HLA in healthy donors. The data were produced by immunoSEQ multiplex PCR, yet TCRdb's version contains in-frame clones alone and is incomplete. Counted here are 110,000 or so clones, 90% to 96% occurring once; the ten biggest clones make up approximately 0.67%. The sequenced sample was PBMCs. The receptors come from a woman younger than 30 in good health and CMV-seronegative. Both conserved end residues are part of each CDR3. Fields, in order: CDR3 protein, CDR3 DNA, clone size, J gene, D gene, V gene. A D gene is named only where the DNA matches it firmly. Rows give clone size only sometimes, using once, few, many, or a class for an expanded clone.

cdr3_aa: CASSLSRGVIETQYF
cdr3_nt: TGTGCCAGCAGCTTATCACGGGGGGTCATAGAGACCCAGTACTTC
clone_size: .
j_call: TRBJ2-5
d_call: TRBD2
v_call: TRBV7-8

cdr3_aa: CASSLLRGYTF
cdr3_nt: TGTGCCAGCAGCTTACTCAGGGGGTACACCTTC
clone_size: .
j_call: TRBJ1-2
d_call: TRBD1
v_call: TRBV7-9

cdr3_aa: CATATGTDTDTQYF
cdr3_nt: TGTGCCACCGCGACGGGGACAGATACAGATACGCAGTATTTT
clone_size: once
j_call: TRBJ2-3
d_call: TRBD1
v_call: TRBV15

cdr3_aa: CASSIMRARFSYNEQFF
cdr3_nt: TGTGCCAGTAGTATTATGCGGGCCCGATTCTCCTACAATGAGCAGTTCTTC
clone_size: .
j_call: TRBJ2-1
d_call: .
v_call: TRBV19

cdr3_aa: CASSSQQGWTEAFF
cdr3_nt: TGTGCCAGCAGTTCCCAACAGGGTTGGACTGAAGCTTTCTTT
clone_size: .
j_call: TRBJ1-1
d_call: .
v_call: TRBV6-5

cdr3_aa: CATSRDSRLVPQHF
cdr3_nt: TGTGCCACCAGCAGAGATTCGCGACTTGTCCCCCAGCATTTT
clone_size: .
j_call: TRBJ1-5
d_call: .
v_call: TRBV15

cdr3_aa: CASSTSVRGPETQYF
cdr3_nt: TGTGCCAGCAGTACCTCCGTCCGAGGGCCAGAGACCCAGTACTTC
clone_size: .
j_call: TRBJ2-5
d_call: .
v_call: TRBV28

cdr3_aa: CASSLGHFNTEAFF
cdr3_nt: TGTGCCAGCAGCCTGGGACATTTCAACACTGAAGCTTTCTTT
clone_size: .
j_call: TRBJ1-1
d_call: .
v_call: TRBV7-2

cdr3_aa: CAWSRPGAGGEKLFF
cdr3_nt: TGTGCCTGGAGTCGGCCGGGAGCCGGGGGTGAAAAACTGTTTTTT
clone_size: .
j_call: TRBJ1-4
d_call: .
v_call: TRBV30

cdr3_aa: CASSTGTGTIYF
cdr3_nt: TGTGCCAGCAGCACCGGGACAGGGACCATATATTTT
clone_size: .
j_call: TRBJ1-3
d_call: TRBD1
v_call: TRBV7-6

cdr3_aa: CASSLKAGIADTQYF
cdr3_nt: TGTGCCAGCAGCTTAAAGGCAGGTATAGCAGATACGCAGTATTTT
clone_size: .
j_call: TRBJ2-3
d_call: .
v_call: TRBV7-3

cdr3_aa: CASGLAGGLYNEQFF
cdr3_nt: TGTGCTAGTGGTTTAGCGGGCGGGCTCTACAATGAGCAGTTCTTC
clone_size: .
j_call: TRBJ2-1
d_call: .
v_call: TRBV12-5

cdr3_aa: CASRWRGSGEKLFF
cdr3_nt: TGTGCCAGCAGGTGGCGGGGCTCGGGAGAAAAACTGTTTTTT
clone_size: .
j_call: TRBJ1-4
d_call: .
v_call: TRBV28

cdr3_aa: CASSQDLAGGWSTDTQYF
cdr3_nt: TGCGCCAGCAGCCAAGATCTTGCGGGGGGGTGGAGCACAGATACGCAGTATTTT
clone_size: .
j_call: TRBJ2-3
d_call: TRBD2
v_call: TRBV4-3

cdr3_aa: CASSFPGGLWVF
cdr3_nt: TGTGCCAGCAGTTTCCCCGGTGGGCTCTGGGTCTTC
clone_size: .
j_call: TRBJ2-1
d_call: .
v_call: TRBV28

cdr3_aa: CASSPDRGNQPQHF
cdr3_nt: TGTGCCAGCAGCCCGGACAGGGGCAATCAGCCCCAGCATTTT
clone_size: .
j_call: TRBJ1-5
d_call: TRBD1
v_call: TRBV7-2

cdr3_aa: CAWSDHRGEQYF
cdr3_nt: TGTGCCTGGAGTGATCACAGGGGCGAGCAGTACTTC
clone_size: .
j_call: TRBJ2-7
d_call: TRBD1
v_call: TRBV30